Detailed here is one T cell receptor beta chain. After removal of 1 base from V and 4 bases from J, the junction contained 8 bases not matched to a gene. This CDR3 region has 17 residues. Per the germline V gene, CDR1 is SGDLS and CDR2 is YYNGEE. The data were obtained in a study of blood T cells in healthy people across ages. It was with a sample-barcoded 5' primer and a J-beta primer mix that a second PCR of roughly 7 to 12 cycles was run. TCRdb ran MiXCR on the 5' RACE reads and lists one entry per CDR3 protein. This sample carries 2 million or so distinct CDR3 sequences, 40% to 55% of them seen once, and the ten largest clones take more than 2%.

The J gene is TRBJ2-2, the V gene TRBV9; 9 bases are a match to TRBD1. The sequenced material came from blood. This TCR was sampled from a woman in her thirties or forties in good health. CDR3 nucleotides: TGTGCCAGCAGCGTATTTTCGGGACAGGGTGGCACCGGGGAGCTGTTTTTT. The encoded protein is CASSVFSGQGGTGELFF.